Following are 8 T cell receptor beta chains from one sample sequenced in a study of radiotherapy plus CTLA-4 blockade in lung cancer. The table came from immunoSEQ multiplex PCR; TCRdb's copy has only in-frame clones and leaves some out. The sample comprises some 110,000 clones, about four fifths of which are singletons, and 4.5% to 5.5% rests with the top ten. The source material was peripheral blood, sampled from a patient treated with radiotherapy plus ipilimumab. The receptors originated from a human donor with non-small cell lung cancer who had a partial response to radiotherapy plus ipilimumab.

The rearrangement joins TRBV5-1 to TRBJ2-1; 10 bases map to TRBD2. The CDR3 covers 16 residues. The germline gives CDR1 SGHRS, CDR2 YFSETQ. The V and J ends lost 1 base and 2 bases, in that order; junction bases with no gene match: 3. CDR3 loop: CASSLRTSGPYNEQFF. The CDR3 DNA follows: TGCGCCAGCAGCTTGCGGACTAGCGGACCCTACAATGAGCAGTTCTTC.

The gene calls are TRBV7-3 and TRBJ2-1; a possible D gene is TRBD1 (5 bases). Trimming pared 6 bases from V and 0 bases from J, leaving 12 bases between. The germline V gene encodes CDR1 SGHTA and CDR2 FQGTGA. The length of the CDR3 is 15 residues. The CDR3 DNA is TGTGCCAGCAGTTTTGACAGTAGCTCCTACAATGAGCAGTTCTTC. Translated: CASSFDSSSYNEQFF.

The chain recombines TRBV5-1 with TRBJ1-2; possible D gene TRBD1, 6 bases. Germline V CDR1 and CDR2: SGHRS, YFSETQ. V was shortened by 2 bases and J by 8 bases, with 22 bases between the two germline ends. The CDR3 has 16 amino acids. The chain's CDR3 is CASSLISTSGAGGYTF. The CDR3 nucleotides are TGCGCCAGCAGCTTAATCTCAACCTCAGGGGCCGGAGGCTACACCTTC.

This sequence joins TRBV5-1 and TRBJ1-6; a weak D match, TRBD1 (6 bases). CDR1 and CDR2 from the germline V gene are SGHRS and YFSETQ. The CDR3 covers 16 residues. The V gene lost 2 bases and the J gene lost 8 bases, with 17 bases spanning the gap. The CDR3 nucleotides read TGCGCCAGCAGCTTAGGGGGGGGTCTACAGGATTCACCCCTCCACTTT. Residues: CASSLGGGLQDSPLHF.

The V and J genes are TRBV19 and TRBJ1-1, with D maybe TRBD1 (5 bases). Germline CDR1 reads LNHDA; CDR2 reads SQIVND (reference sequence). The CDR3 runs to 13 residues. V dropped 5 bases and J dropped 1 base, with 8 bases sitting between them. The CDR3 sequence: CASSDSRNTEAFF. The CDR3 nucleotides are TGTGCCAGTAGTGACAGCAGGAACACTGAAGCTTTCTTT.

This clone was seen a handful of times. V is TRBV6-1 and J is TRBJ1-5; possible D gene TRBD1, 5 bases. Germline V gene sequence: CDR1 MNHNS, CDR2 SASEGT. The CDR3 has 14 amino acids. V gave up 6 bases and J gave up 2 bases, with 11 bases separating them. CDR3 residues: CASSPQGGNQPQHF. The CDR3 DNA reads TGTGCCAGCAGCCCCCAAGGGGGCAATCAGCCCCAGCATTTT.

The chain recombines TRBV7-5 with TRBJ1-1; the table names TRBD1, a call not compared with the DNA. TRBV7-5 is listed as a pseudogene. The CDR3 has 14 amino acids. The CDR3 bases are TGTGTCGGACACCTGGGGATAGCGAACACTGAAGCTTTCTTT. This encodes CVGHLGIANTEAFF.

The J gene is TRBJ2-7, the V gene TRBV5-1, with D possibly TRBD2 on 6 matching bases. This CDR3 spans 13 amino acids. From germline, CDR1 is SGHRS and CDR2 YFSETQ. The CDR3 sequence: CASSPAEGYEQYV. CDR3 nucleotide sequence: TGTGCCAGCAGCCCGGCGGAGGGCTACGAGCAGTACGTC.